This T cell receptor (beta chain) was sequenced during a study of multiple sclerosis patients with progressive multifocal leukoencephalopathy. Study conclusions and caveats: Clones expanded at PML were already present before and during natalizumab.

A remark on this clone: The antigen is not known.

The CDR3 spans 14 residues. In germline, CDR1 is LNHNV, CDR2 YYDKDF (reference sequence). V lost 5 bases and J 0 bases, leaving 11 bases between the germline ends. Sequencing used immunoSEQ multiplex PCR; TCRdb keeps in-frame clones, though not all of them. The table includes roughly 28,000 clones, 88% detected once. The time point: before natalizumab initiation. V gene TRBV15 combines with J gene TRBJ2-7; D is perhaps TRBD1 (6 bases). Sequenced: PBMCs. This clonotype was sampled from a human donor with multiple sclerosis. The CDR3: CATSPRTVSYEQYF. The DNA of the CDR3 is TGTGCCACCAGCCCGCGGACAGTCTCCTACGAGCAGTACTTC.